A selection of T cell receptor beta chains follows, all from one sample in a study of T cells after posttransplantation cyclophosphamide. Only in-frame clones appear in the TCRdb table, and some are missing; sequencing was by immunoSEQ multiplex PCR. The sample was found to contain around 28,000 clones, and every one recurs. The specimen sequenced was PBMCs. All receptors derive from a woman aged 55-69 years in good health, CMV-negative, and a related stem cell transplant donor. The CDR3 runs from the conserved cysteine through the conserved F or W. The D gene is left open where the match is weak. The size field is filled for only some rows; it gives once, few, many or a size class.

TRBJ2-4,many,NA,TRBV5-1,CASSFYRETGDIQYF,TGCGCCAGCAGCTTTTACCGGGAGACCGGGGACATTCAGTACTTC
TRBJ2-5,few,TRBD1,TRBV13,CASSLGQGQGQETQYF,TGTGCCAGCAGCTTAGGACAGGGACAGGGCCAAGAGACCCAGTACTTC
TRBJ2-7,few,TRBD2,TRBV7-7,CASSFRTSGYEQYF,TGTGCCAGCAGCTTTAGGACTAGCGGCTACGAGCAGTACTTC
TRBJ2-1,many,TRBD1,TRBV9,CASSPGTAGAEQFF,TGTGCCAGCAGCCCAGGGACAGCCGGGGCTGAGCAGTTCTTC
TRBJ1-2,many,TRBD1,TRBV19,CASSTTGDSLYGYTF,TGTGCCAGTAGTACAACAGGGGACTCCCTCTATGGCTACACCTTC
TRBJ2-2,few,TRBD1,TRBV7-3,CASSPQGADTGELFF,TGTGCCAGCAGCCCTCAGGGGGCGGACACCGGGGAGCTGTTTTTT
TRBJ2-2,few,TRBD1,TRBV29-1,CSGSTGGYGGELFF,TGCAGCGGGTCGACAGGGGGATATGGCGGGGAGCTGTTTTTT
TRBJ1-1,few,NA,TRBV7-8,CASSPKGSYTEAFF,TGTGCCAGCAGCCCCAAGGGGTCCTACACTGAAGCTTTCTTT
TRBJ1-1,many,NA,TRBV28,CASLPGVLNTEAFF,TGTGCCAGCCTCCCAGGGGTCTTGAACACTGAAGCTTTCTTT
TRBJ1-1,many,TRBD1,TRBV6-6,CASRRGQGFTEAFF,TGTGCCAGCAGGAGGGGACAGGGGTTCACTGAAGCTTTCTTT
TRBJ1-3,many,NA,TRBV2,CASSLPVSGNTIYF,TGTGCCAGCAGCTTACCGGTCTCTGGAAACACCATATATTTT
TRBJ1-5,many,TRBD1,TRBV5-8,CASSRTGGHSNQPQHF,TGTGCCAGCAGCCGGACAGGGGGGCATAGCAATCAGCCCCAGCATTTT
TRBJ2-1,many,TRBD2,TRBV2,CASIAGGDEQFF,TGTGCCAGCATAGCGGGGGGTGATGAGCAGTTCTTC
TRBJ2-7,many,NA,TRBV28,CASSLGGGSYEQYF,TGTGCCAGCAGTTTAGGAGGCGGCTCCTACGAGCAGTACTTC
TRBJ2-5,NA,TRBD2,TRBV24-1,CATSYGRGRETQYF,TGTGCCACCAGTTACGGGAGGGGTAGAGAGACCCAGTACTTC
TRBJ2-1,many,NA,TRBV19,CASSSPETGWDEQFF,TGTGCCAGTAGTTCGCCGGAGACAGGATGGGATGAGCAGTTCTTC
TRBJ2-7,many,NA,TRBV6-5,CASRQDAEQYF,TGTGCCAGCAGACAGGACGCGGAGCAGTACTTC
TRBJ1-1,many,NA,TRBV18,CASSPNAISSGTEAFF,TGTGCCAGCTCACCAAACGCCATCTCTTCGGGCACTGAAGCTTTCTTT
TRBJ1-6,NA,NA,TRBV6-5,CASSYEFSRGSPLHF,TGTGCCAGCAGTTATGAGTTCTCCCGGGGTTCACCCCTCCACTTT
TRBJ1-5,many,TRBD1,TRBV12-3/TRBV12-4,CASSPTGRSQPQHF,TGTGCCAGCAGCCCGACAGGGAGGAGTCAGCCCCAGCATTTT
TRBJ2-7,many,TRBD2,TRBV4-3,CASSQATLAGTSYEQYF,TGCGCCAGCAGCCAAGCCACACTAGCGGGGACCTCCTACGAGCAGTACTTC
TRBJ2-7,many,TRBD2,TRBV27,CASSLMGLAGVVEQYF,TGTGCCAGCAGTTTAATGGGACTAGCGGGAGTTGTTGAGCAGTACTTC
TRBJ2-1,NA,TRBD2,TRBV7-3,CASSLTGGNNEQFF,TGTGCCAGCAGCTTGACGGGGGGGAACAATGAGCAGTTCTTC
TRBJ2-1,many,TRBD2,TRBV11-2,CASSLAGLAGGRPGFF,TGTGCCAGCAGCTTAGCCGGACTGGCGGGAGGACGCCCGGGGTTCTTC
TRBJ2-7,few,NA,TRBV5-5,CASSLAGIYEQYF,TGTGCCAGCAGCTTGGCGGGGATCTACGAGCAGTACTTC
TRBJ1-1,many,NA,TRBV7-2,CASSLAQRGNAFF,TGTGCCAGCAGCTTAGCGCAAAGGGGCAACGCTTTCTTT
TRBJ1-1,many,TRBD1,TRBV2,CASRATGPRVEAFF,TGTGCCAGCAGGGCGACAGGGCCCCGAGTTGAAGCTTTCTTT
TRBJ1-5,many,TRBD1,TRBV9,CASSSPGTGSGHQPQHF,TGTGCCAGCAGCTCCCCCGGGACAGGGAGCGGGCATCAGCCCCAGCATTTT
TRBJ2-3,NA,NA,TRBV4-1,CASSPGGQGTDTQYF,TGCGCCAGCAGCCCGGGGGGACAGGGCACAGATACGCAGTATTTT
TRBJ2-2,many,NA,TRBV2,CASSEYTVDTLFF,TGTGCCAGCAGTGAATATACCGTGGACACGCTGTTTTTT
TRBJ2-2,many,TRBD2,TRBV23-1,CASRTPREGFPGELFF,TGCGCCAGCAGGACCCCGCGGGAGGGTTTCCCCGGGGAGCTGTTTTTT
TRBJ2-2,NA,TRBD1,TRBV30,CAWSPMGQGNTGELFF,TGTGCCTGGAGTCCAATGGGACAGGGGAACACCGGGGAGCTGTTTTTT
TRBJ2-7,NA,TRBD2,TRBV5-1,CASSLVAGGNYEQYF,TGCGCCAGCAGCTTGGTAGCGGGGGGAAACTACGAGCAGTACTTC
TRBJ1-1,many,NA,TRBV18,CASSPTAEHTEAFF,TGTGCCAGCTCACCGACGGCGGAACACACTGAAGCTTTCTTT
TRBJ2-3,many,TRBD2,TRBV19,CASKGVPGLAGARNGDTQYF,TGTGCCTCGAAGGGAGTTCCGGGACTAGCGGGGGCCCGGAACGGGGATACGCAGTATTTT